A selection of T cell receptor beta chains follows, all from one sample in a study of T cells after yellow fever vaccination. TCRdb reanalysed the 5' RACE reads using MiXCR and keeps one entry per CDR3 protein. The sample includes more than 300,000 distinct CDR3 sequences, around 11% of them seen just once. Sequenced material: CD4+ T cells sorted from PBMCs, taken 45 days after the yellow fever booster vaccination. Receptor source: a man aged 18 to 29 who received the YFV17D yellow fever vaccine. Both conserved end residues are part of each CDR3. The D gene is left open where the match is weak. Where a row states a size, it is once, few, many or the class of an expanded clone; other rows omit it.

TRBJ2-5,TRBV6-5,.,TRBD1,TGTGCCAGCAGTTGGGTAGAGACAGGGAAAGAGACCCAGTACTTC,CASSWVETGKETQYF
TRBJ1-1,TRBV4-1,few,.,TGCGCCAGCAGCTGGGGGGCGGCGGAGAACACTGAAGCTTTCTTT,CASSWGAAENTEAFF
TRBJ1-5,TRBV20-1,.,.,TGCAGTGCCATCTTTCCCCAGGAGGGATATCAGCCCCAGCATTTT,CSAIFPQEGYQPQHF
TRBJ2-3,TRBV3-1,few,.,TGTGCCAGCAGCCCGGGGACTCCTCTGGATACGCAGTATTTT,CASSPGTPLDTQYF
TRBJ1-6,TRBV9,.,.,TGTGCCAGCAGCGTAGGGGGGAGGGCCGGCAGTTCACCCCTCCACTTT,CASSVGGRAGSSPLHF
TRBJ1-2,TRBV7-9,.,TRBD1,TGTGCCAGCAGCTTGACAGGGGGCAACTATGGCTACACCTTC,CASSLTGGNYGYTF
TRBJ2-2,TRBV20-1,few,.,TGCAGTGCTACCTCGGGGGATTACACCGGGGAGCTGTTTTTT,CSATSGDYTGELFF
TRBJ2-3,TRBV10-3,many,TRBD2,TGTGCCATCAGTGACGGCGGGGGGGGAGATACGCAGTATTTT,CAISDGGGGDTQYF
TRBJ2-3,TRBV20-1,few,.,TGCAGTGCTAGTCTAGTGCGAGGGGGGAGCACAGATACGCAGTATTTT,CSASLVRGGSTDTQYF
TRBJ2-7,TRBV6-2/TRBV6-3,few,.,TGTGCCAGCAGTAACGGACACTTATCCTACGAGCAGTACTTC,CASSNGHLSYEQYF
TRBJ1-4,TRBV20-1,few,.,TGCAGTGCTAGCCGGGTTTCAACTAATGAAAAACTGTTTTTT,CSASRVSTNEKLFF
TRBJ1-1,TRBV5-4,.,TRBD1,TGTGCCACCAGGGAGAGGGACAGGGGGCGGGGGACTGAAGCTTTCTTT,CATRERDRGRGTEAFF
TRBJ1-2,TRBV6-2/TRBV6-3,few,.,TGTGCCAGCAGTCGCCTCCTCTATGGCTACACCTTC,CASSRLLYGYTF
TRBJ1-3,TRBV7-6,.,.,TGTGCCAGCAGCCTCGGACAGTTGAGCTCTGGAAACACCATATATTTT,CASSLGQLSSGNTIYF
TRBJ2-3,TRBV5-1,.,.,TGCGCCAGCAGCGAGGGGACCCCACGGATGGATACGCAGTATTTT,CASSEGTPRMDTQYF
TRBJ2-2,TRBV7-3,few,.,TGTGCCAGCAGCTTGACAACGACGAACACCGGGGAGCTGTTTTTT,CASSLTTTNTGELFF
TRBJ1-4,TRBV7-3,.,TRBD1,TGTGCCAGCAGCCACAGGGGAGGAGAAAAACTGTTTTTT,CASSHRGGEKLFF
TRBJ2-7,TRBV20-1,few,TRBD1,TGCAGTGCTAGGAAGCCAGCCCGGGACAGGGGAGTTCACGAGCAGTACTTC,CSARKPARDRGVHEQYF
TRBJ2-1,TRBV9,few,TRBD1,TGTGCCAGCACCCGCGGGACAGGGGGCTACAATGAGCAGTTCTTC,CASTRGTGGYNEQFF
TRBJ2-1,TRBV25-1,.,TRBD2,TGTGCCAGCAGTCCCACTAGCGGGGGAGCCTACAATGAGCAGTTCTTC,CASSPTSGGAYNEQFF
TRBJ1-2,TRBV27,many,.,TGTGCCAGCAGTTTAATGGGGGGAACGGTATTTGGCTACACCTTC,CASSLMGGTVFGYTF
TRBJ2-1,TRBV7-2,.,TRBD1,TGTGCCAGCAGCAGCCGACAGGGGGCCCCCTACAATGAGCAGTTCTTC,CASSSRQGAPYNEQFF
TRBJ2-4,TRBV4-3,many,TRBD2,TGCGCCAGCAGCCTGCGGACTAGCGGGGGGTCCGGTCAGGACATTCAGTACTTC,CASSLRTSGGSGQDIQYF
TRBJ2-5,TRBV9,.,.,TGTGCCAGCAGCGTAGGTATCGTGAAGGAGTGGAGTGGAGAGACCCAGTACTTC,CASSVGIVKEWSGETQYF
TRBJ1-2,TRBV6-1,.,.,TGTGCCAGCAGTGAAGTCACAGGATCCCTATATGGCTACACCTTC,CASSEVTGSLYGYTF
TRBJ1-2,TRBV19,few,.,TGTGCCAGTAGTATCGGGCAGGACTATGGCTACACCTTC,CASSIGQDYGYTF
TRBJ2-2,TRBV20-1,many,.,TGCAGTGCTTCGGGGAATACCGGGGAGCTGTTTTTT,CSASGNTGELFF
TRBJ2-5,TRBV7-7,.,.,TGTGCTAGCAGGCGTCGTCGAGGGGAGACCCAGTACTTC,CASRRRRGETQYF
TRBJ2-3,TRBV11-1,.,TRBD1,TGTGCCAGCAGCCCGACAGGGGCCCTCTCGGTAGATACGCAGTATTTT,CASSPTGALSVDTQYF
TRBJ2-3,TRBV24-1,few,TRBD1,TGTGCCACCAGTGATAGCGGACAGGGCCCACCAGATACGCAGTATTTT,CATSDSGQGPPDTQYF
TRBJ2-1,TRBV18,.,.,TGTGCCAGCTCACCAGGCAGAAACAATGAGCAGTTCTTC,CASSPGRNNEQFF
TRBJ1-3,TRBV9,.,.,TGTGCCAGCAGCGTAAATACAGGATACTCTGGAAACACCATATATTTT,CASSVNTGYSGNTIYF
TRBJ1-6,TRBV27,few,.,TGTGCCAGCAAAGGGGTGGGATCACCCCTCCACTTT,CASKGVGSPLHF
TRBJ2-3,TRBV7-2,.,.,TGTGCCAGCAGCCGCCCGGGACCCATAGGCTTAGTAGCAGATACGCAGTATTTT,CASSRPGPIGLVADTQYF
TRBJ2-2,TRBV7-3,few,TRBD2,TGTGCCAGCAGCCCTGCGGTAGCGGGCGGGGAGCTGTTTTTT,CASSPAVAGGELFF
TRBJ2-4,TRBV5-6,.,.,TGTGCCAGCAGCCCGGCAGGGGCCCAAAACATTCAGTACTTC,CASSPAGAQNIQYF
TRBJ2-3,TRBV20-1,few,TRBD2,TGCAGTGCTACTGGGCTAGCGGGGACCACAGATACGCAGTATTTT,CSATGLAGTTDTQYF
TRBJ2-3,TRBV5-1,.,.,TGCGCCAGCAGCTTGCCGCAGGGGTCTAGCACAGATACGCAGTATTTT,CASSLPQGSSTDTQYF
TRBJ2-3,TRBV5-1,few,.,TGCGCCAGCAGCTTGGACAGGGTACCAGATACGCAGTATTTT,CASSLDRVPDTQYF
TRBJ2-5,TRBV20-1,many,.,TGCAGTGCTAGACCGGGACACCTCCAAGAGACCCAGTACTTC,CSARPGHLQETQYF
TRBJ1-5,TRBV5-6,many,.,TGTGCCAGCAGCTTAGGGGGGGGCGGTCAGCCCCAGCATTTT,CASSLGGGGQPQHF
TRBJ2-5,TRBV5-1,many,.,TGCGCCAGCAGCTTGGAGGGGGTCTACCAAGAGACCCAGTACTTC,CASSLEGVYQETQYF
TRBJ2-7,TRBV14,.,.,TGTGCCAGCAGCCAAATGTACGAGCAGTACTTC,CASSQMYEQYF
TRBJ2-3,TRBV20-1,few,.,TGCAGTGCTAGAGATTCGAACAGGAGAAGCACAGATACGCAGTATTTT,CSARDSNRRSTDTQYF
TRBJ1-5,TRBV20-1,few,.,TGCAGTGCTAGAGATGCCGGGAGGGATAGCAATCAGCCCCAGCATTTT,CSARDAGRDSNQPQHF
TRBJ2-3,TRBV30,.,TRBD1,TGTGCCTGGGGGGACAGGGGGTCAGATACGCAGTATTTT,CAWGDRGSDTQYF
TRBJ1-2,TRBV4-1,few,.,TGCGCCAGCAGCCACCCCGGGGCAGGCAACTATGGCTACACCTTC,CASSHPGAGNYGYTF
TRBJ2-3,TRBV7-2,once,.,TGTGCCAGCAGCTTTCAGGGATGGGGTACAGATACGCAGTATTTT,CASSFQGWGTDTQYF
TRBJ1-2,TRBV4-2,few,.,TGTGCCAGCAGCCAAATAACTGTTAACTATGGCTACACCTTC,CASSQITVNYGYTF